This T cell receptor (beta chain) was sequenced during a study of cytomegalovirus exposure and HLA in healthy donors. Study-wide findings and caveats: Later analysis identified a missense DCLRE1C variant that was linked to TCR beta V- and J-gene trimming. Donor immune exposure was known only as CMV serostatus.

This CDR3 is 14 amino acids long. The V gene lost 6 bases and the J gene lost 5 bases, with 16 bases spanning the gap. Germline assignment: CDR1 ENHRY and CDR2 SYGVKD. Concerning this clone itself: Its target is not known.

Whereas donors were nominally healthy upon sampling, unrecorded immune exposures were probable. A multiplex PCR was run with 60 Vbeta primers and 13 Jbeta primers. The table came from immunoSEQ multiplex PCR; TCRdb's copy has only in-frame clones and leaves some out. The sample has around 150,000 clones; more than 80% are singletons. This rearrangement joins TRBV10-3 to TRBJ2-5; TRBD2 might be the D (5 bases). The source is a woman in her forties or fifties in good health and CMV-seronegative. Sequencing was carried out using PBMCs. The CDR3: CAIRAHAGDETQYF. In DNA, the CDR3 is TGTGCCATCAGAGCCCACGCGGGCGATGAGACCCAGTACTTC.